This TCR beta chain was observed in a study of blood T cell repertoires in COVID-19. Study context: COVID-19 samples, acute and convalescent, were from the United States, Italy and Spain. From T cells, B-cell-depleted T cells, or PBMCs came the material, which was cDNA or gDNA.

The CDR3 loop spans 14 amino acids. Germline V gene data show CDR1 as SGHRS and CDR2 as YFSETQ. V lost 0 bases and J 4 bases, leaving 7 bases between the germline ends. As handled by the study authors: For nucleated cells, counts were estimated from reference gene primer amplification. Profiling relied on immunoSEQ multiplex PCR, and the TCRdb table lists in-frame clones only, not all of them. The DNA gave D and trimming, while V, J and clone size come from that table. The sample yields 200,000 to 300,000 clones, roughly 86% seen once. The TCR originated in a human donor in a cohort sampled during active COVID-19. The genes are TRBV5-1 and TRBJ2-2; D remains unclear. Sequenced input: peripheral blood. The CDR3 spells CASSLGQVTGELFF. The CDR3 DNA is TGCGCCAGCAGCTTGGGGCAGGTCACCGGGGAGCTGTTTTTT. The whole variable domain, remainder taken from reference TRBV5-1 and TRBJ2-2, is KAGVTQTPRYLIKTRGQQVTLSCSPISGHRSVSWYQQTPGQGLQFLFEYFSETQRNKGNFPGRFSGRQFSNSRSEMNVSTLELGDSALYLCASSLGQVTGELFFGEGSRLTVL.